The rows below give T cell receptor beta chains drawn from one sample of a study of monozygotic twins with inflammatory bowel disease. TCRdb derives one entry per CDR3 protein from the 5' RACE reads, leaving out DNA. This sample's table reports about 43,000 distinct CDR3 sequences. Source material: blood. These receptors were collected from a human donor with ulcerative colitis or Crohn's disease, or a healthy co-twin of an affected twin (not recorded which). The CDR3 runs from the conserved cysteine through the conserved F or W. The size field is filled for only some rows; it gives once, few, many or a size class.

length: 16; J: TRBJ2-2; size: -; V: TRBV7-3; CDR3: CASSLSSTRNTGELFF
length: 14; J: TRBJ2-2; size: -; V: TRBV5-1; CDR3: CASSLDPNTGELFF
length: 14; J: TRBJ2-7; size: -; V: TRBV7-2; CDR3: CASSVNRDTYEQYF
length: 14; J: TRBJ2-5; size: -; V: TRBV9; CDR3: CASSLEGQGEIQYF
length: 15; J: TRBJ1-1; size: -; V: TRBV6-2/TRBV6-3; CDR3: CASSSKGRGATEAFF
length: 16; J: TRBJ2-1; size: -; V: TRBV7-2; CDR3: CASSLSRQGRGNEQFF
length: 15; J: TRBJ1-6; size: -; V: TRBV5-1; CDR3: CASSGSTGNNSPLHF
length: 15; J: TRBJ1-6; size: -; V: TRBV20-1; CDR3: CSARDGVQHHSPLHF
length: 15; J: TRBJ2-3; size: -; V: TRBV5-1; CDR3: CASSLEGYDTDTQYF
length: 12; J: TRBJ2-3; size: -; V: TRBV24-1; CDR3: CATEGLADTQYF
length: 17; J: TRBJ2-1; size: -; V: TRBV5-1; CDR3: CASSLDYPGANHNEQFF
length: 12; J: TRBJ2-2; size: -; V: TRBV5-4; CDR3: CARSLQGKKLFF
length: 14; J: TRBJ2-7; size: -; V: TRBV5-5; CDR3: CASREGQELYEQYF
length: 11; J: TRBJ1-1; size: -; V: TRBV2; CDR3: CASRGNTEAFF
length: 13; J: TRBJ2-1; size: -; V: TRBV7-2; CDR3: CASSLGLQTEQFF
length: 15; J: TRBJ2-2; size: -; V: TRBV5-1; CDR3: CASSYDTRGTGELFF
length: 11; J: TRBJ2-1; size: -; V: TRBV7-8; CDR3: CASSTRGGAFF
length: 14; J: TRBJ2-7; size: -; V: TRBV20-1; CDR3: CSARPTSGAYGQYF
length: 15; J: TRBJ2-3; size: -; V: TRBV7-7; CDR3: CASSPGLAGADTQYF
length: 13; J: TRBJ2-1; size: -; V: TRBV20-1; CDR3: CSAIRDRSNEQFF
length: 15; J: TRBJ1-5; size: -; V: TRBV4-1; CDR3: CASSQDTGSNQPQHF
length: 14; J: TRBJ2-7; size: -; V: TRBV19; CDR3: CASSMATAPYEQYF
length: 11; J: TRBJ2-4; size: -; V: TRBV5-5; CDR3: CASSLGDIQYF
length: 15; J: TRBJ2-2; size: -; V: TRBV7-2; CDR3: CASVERKGQGGELFF
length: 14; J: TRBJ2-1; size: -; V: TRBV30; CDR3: CAWRGPGAYNEQFF
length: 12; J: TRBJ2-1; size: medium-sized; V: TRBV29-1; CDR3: CSVKETSAEQFF
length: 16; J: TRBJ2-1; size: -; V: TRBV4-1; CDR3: CASSQGKGGVNNEQFF
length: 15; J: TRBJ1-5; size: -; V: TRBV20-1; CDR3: CSAREQGFGNQPQHF
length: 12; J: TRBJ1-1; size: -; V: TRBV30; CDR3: CAWSVRGREAFF
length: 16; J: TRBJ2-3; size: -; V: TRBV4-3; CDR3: CASSQDTSHNTDTQYF
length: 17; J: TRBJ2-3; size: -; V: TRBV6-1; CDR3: CASSESGWDPRANTQYF
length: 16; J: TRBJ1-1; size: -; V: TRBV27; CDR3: CASSLSGGFGGAEAFF
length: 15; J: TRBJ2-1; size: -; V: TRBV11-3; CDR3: CASSSVPSLANEQFF
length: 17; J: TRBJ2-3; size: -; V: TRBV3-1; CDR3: CASSQGRTITSTDTQYF
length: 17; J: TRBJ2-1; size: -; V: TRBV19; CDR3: CASSAILPGQTYNEQFF
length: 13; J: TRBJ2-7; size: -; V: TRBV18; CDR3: CASSPVSAYEQYF
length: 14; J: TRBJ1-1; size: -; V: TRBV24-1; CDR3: CATSDRGPNTEAFF
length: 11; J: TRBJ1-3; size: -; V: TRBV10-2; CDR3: CASRFANTIYF
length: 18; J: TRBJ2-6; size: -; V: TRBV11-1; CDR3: CASSLEEGQSSGANVLTF
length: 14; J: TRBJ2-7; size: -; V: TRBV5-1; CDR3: CASSSTSGSYEQYF
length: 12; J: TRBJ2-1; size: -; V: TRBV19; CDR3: CASRDYYNEQFF
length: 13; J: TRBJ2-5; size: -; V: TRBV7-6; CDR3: CASSLGRVETQYF
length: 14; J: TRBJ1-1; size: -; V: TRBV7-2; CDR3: CASSRGTANTEAFF
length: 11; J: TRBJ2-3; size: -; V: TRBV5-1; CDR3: CASSGPDTQYF
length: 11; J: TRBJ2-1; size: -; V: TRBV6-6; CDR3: CASSYGGEQFF
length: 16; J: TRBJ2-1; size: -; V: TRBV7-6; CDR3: CASSLRGMLAGEPKFF